The rows below give T cell receptor beta chains drawn from one sample of a study of T-cell reconstitution after alpha-beta-depleted transplantation in children. A single record per CDR3 protein comes from TCRdb applying MiXCR to the PCR reads. The table shows fewer than 1 million distinct CDR3 sequences, with 15% to 20% occurring only once. Sequenced material: PBMCs, mostly from graft donor cells, taken 360 days after TCRalphabeta/CD19-depleted stem cell transplant. These receptors originate from a male patient between 10 and 17 years old who had a stem cell transplant for acute lymphoblastic leukemia, so the T cells may come from the graft donor. CDR3s include the opening cysteine and the closing phenylalanine or tryptophan. A D gene is named only where the DNA matches it firmly. Expanded clones are given a class, and other clones once, few, many or no size at all.

d_call	clone_size	v_call	j_call	cdr3_nt	cdr3_aa
NA	NA	TRBV20-1	TRBJ1-5	TGCAGTGCGACCGATCACTCGAATCAGCCCCAGCATTTT	CSATDHSNQPQHF
NA	many	TRBV7-7	TRBJ2-1	TGTGCCAGCAGCCAGTACACAGGAAAGCAGTTCTTC	CASSQYTGKQFF
NA	many	TRBV12-3/TRBV12-4	TRBJ2-2	TGTGCCAGCAGTCCGATCGGGGAGCTGTTTTTT	CASSPIGELFF
NA	NA	TRBV5-1	TRBJ2-1	TGCGCCAGCAACTTCATCTCCTCTACCCATGAGCAGTTCTTC	CASNFISSTHEQFF
NA	few	TRBV11-2	TRBJ2-7	TGTGCCAGCAGCTTAGATAGACGGCAGAACTCCTACGAGCAGTACTTC	CASSLDRRQNSYEQYF
NA	NA	TRBV7-9	TRBJ1-1	TGTGCCAGCAGCAGAGGGCCATGGAACACTGAAGCTTTCTTT	CASSRGPWNTEAFF
NA	NA	TRBV7-3	TRBJ2-3	TGTGCCAGCAGCTTATTTTTGGCCGGCCTCGATACGCAGTATTTT	CASSLFLAGLDTQYF
NA	many	TRBV12-5	TRBJ2-5	TGTGCTAGTGGTTTGGGCCAGTGGCAAGAGACCCAGTACTTC	CASGLGQWQETQYF
TRBD1	few	TRBV7-9	TRBJ1-1	TGTGCCAGCAGCCCCCCACAGGGGCGGGGGAGCACTGAAGCTTTCTTT	CASSPPQGRGSTEAFF
NA	NA	TRBV2	TRBJ2-5	TGTGCCAGCAGGACAGGGAGGGGCCAAGAGACCCAGTACTTC	CASRTGRGQETQYF
TRBD1	NA	TRBV5-1	TRBJ1-4	TGCGCCAGCAGCCAACGGACAGGGTTTCGGGAAAAACTGTTTTTT	CASSQRTGFREKLFF
NA	NA	TRBV15	TRBJ2-7	TGTGCCACCAGCAGAGACCCCCCCCGGGGCGTTCCTCCGTACGAGCAGTACTTC	CATSRDPPRGVPPYEQYF
NA	NA	TRBV4-1	TRBJ2-7	TGCGCCAGCAGCCAACCCCGACAGGCGCTCTACGAGCAGTACTTC	CASSQPRQALYEQYF
TRBD1	NA	TRBV5-1	TRBJ2-7	TGCGCCAGCAGCCCCCTGCCCGGGACAGGGGTTTACGAGCAGTACTTC	CASSPLPGTGVYEQYF
NA	few	TRBV12-3/TRBV12-4	TRBJ2-1	TGTGCCAGCAGTACGCAATACAATGAGCAGTTCTTC	CASSTQYNEQFF
NA	once	TRBV3-1	TRBJ2-7	TGTGCCAGCAGCCAGACCCTCTCCCGCGGTGCCTACGAGCAGTACTTC	CASSQTLSRGAYEQYF
NA	few	TRBV27	TRBJ2-7	TGTGCCAGCAGTTCCCCCTACCGGTCCACCTACGAGCAGTACTTC	CASSSPYRSTYEQYF
NA	NA	TRBV7-6	TRBJ2-1	TGTGCCAGCAGCTTGAGTCCGGGATCCATAGAGCAGTTCTTC	CASSLSPGSIEQFF
NA	many	TRBV3-1	TRBJ1-1	TGTGCCAGCAGCCAAGTTCAGACTGAAGCTTTCTTT	CASSQVQTEAFF
TRBD2	NA	TRBV20-1	TRBJ2-2	TGCAGTGCTAGTCCACTAGCGGGTTGGGCGATGAACACCGGGGAGCTGTTTTTT	CSASPLAGWAMNTGELFF
NA	few	TRBV7-2	TRBJ2-3	TGTGCCAGCAGGGTACAGTCGACAGATACGCAGTATTTT	CASRVQSTDTQYF
TRBD1	many	TRBV10-3	TRBJ2-3	TGTGCCATCAGTAGGGACAGGGGTAGTAGAGATACGCAGTATTTT	CAISRDRGSRDTQYF
TRBD2	few	TRBV20-1	TRBJ2-5	TGCAGTGCTAGAGATCGGGAGGGCGTTGAGACCCAGTACTTC	CSARDREGVETQYF
NA	NA	TRBV7-7	TRBJ2-2	TGTGCCAGCAGCTTGTCGAGAGCCGGGGAGCTGTTTTTT	CASSLSRAGELFF
NA	NA	TRBV5-6	TRBJ2-1	TGTGCCAGCAGCTCCATGGGGGCCGGCGATGAGCAGTTCTTC	CASSSMGAGDEQFF
TRBD2	NA	TRBV11-2	TRBJ2-7	TGTGCCAGCAGCTCCGGGACTAGCGGCAATTACGAGCAGTACTTC	CASSSGTSGNYEQYF
NA	NA	TRBV4-2	TRBJ2-7	TGTGCCAGCAGCCCCCAATGGCCGCCAAGCGCCGCCTACGAGCAGTACTTC	CASSPQWPPSAAYEQYF
TRBD2	many	TRBV28	TRBJ2-3	TGTGCCAGCAGTTTACCGACTAGCACAGGCACAGATACGCAGTATTTT	CASSLPTSTGTDTQYF
NA	NA	TRBV3-1	TRBJ2-1	TGTGCCAGCAGCCGCCGAATTGAGCAGTTCTTC	CASSRRIEQFF
NA	NA	TRBV5-1	TRBJ2-7	TGCGCCAGCAGCTTGGCCGAAGTCCCCTACGAGCAGTACTTC	CASSLAEVPYEQYF
TRBD2	few	TRBV4-1	TRBJ2-1	TGCGCCAGCAGCCAAGGCCCTAGCGGGAAAGTTTACAATGAGCAGTTCTTC	CASSQGPSGKVYNEQFF
NA	NA	TRBV27	TRBJ1-1	TGTGCCAGCAGTCCTCTGGGGGAAGAGACTGAAGCTTTCTTT	CASSPLGEETEAFF
NA	few	TRBV28	TRBJ2-7	TGTGCCACCCAGGGAAACACCCCTAACTACGAGCAGTACTTC	CATQGNTPNYEQYF
NA	few	TRBV6-6	TRBJ2-4	TGTGCCAGCACCAAAACAGGGTATAACATTCAGTACTTC	CASTKTGYNIQYF
TRBD2	few	TRBV7-9	TRBJ2-1	TGTGCCAGCAGCTCACTACCGGGACTAGCAGTATACAATGAGCAGTTCTTC	CASSSLPGLAVYNEQFF
NA	few	TRBV9	TRBJ2-7	TGTGCCAGCAGCGTAGAGTTTGGAGCTACGGACGAGCAGTACTTC	CASSVEFGATDEQYF
NA	NA	TRBV14	TRBJ2-1	TGTGCCAGCAGCCAGAAAGTACGGTCCTACAATGAGCAGTTCTTC	CASSQKVRSYNEQFF
TRBD1	NA	TRBV27	TRBJ2-7	TGTGCCAGCAGTTCCCGATCCAACCGGGACAGGGGGAACGAGCAGTACTTC	CASSSRSNRDRGNEQYF
TRBD2	NA	TRBV20-1	TRBJ2-7	TGCAGTGCTCGGGAGGCGCCGACCTACGAGCAGTACTTC	CSAREAPTYEQYF
TRBD2	few	TRBV2	TRBJ2-1	TGTGCCAGCAGTACGGATACGGGGGGAGTTTACAATGAGCAGTTCTTC	CASSTDTGGVYNEQFF
NA	NA	TRBV11-2	TRBJ1-4	TGTGCCAGCAGCTCCCCCATCAGGGCTCGGGACGTAAAACTGTTTTTT	CASSSPIRARDVKLFF
NA	few	TRBV29-1	TRBJ2-1	TGCAGCGTTGGGGTAGGAGCGAACAATGAGCAGTTCTTC	CSVGVGANNEQFF
NA	many	TRBV7-8	TRBJ1-4	TGTGCCAGCAGCTTAGAACAGGGTGGTAGTGAAAAACTGTTTTTT	CASSLEQGGSEKLFF
NA	NA	TRBV27	TRBJ1-1	TGTGCCAGCAGTGCCATGCCCCCTGGCGAAGCTTTCTTT	CASSAMPPGEAFF
NA	few	TRBV5-1	TRBJ2-1	TGCGCCAGCAGCGGGGGCCCTGAAGCTGCCAATGAGCAGTTCTTC	CASSGGPEAANEQFF
TRBD1	NA	TRBV20-1	TRBJ1-2	TGCAGTGCTAGAGAGACGGGACAGCGTAACTATGGCTACACCTTC	CSARETGQRNYGYTF
NA	NA	TRBV30	TRBJ1-4	TGTGCCTCCACACCGGGACAAATTAATGAAAAACTGTTTTTT	CASTPGQINEKLFF
NA	few	TRBV4-2	TRBJ1-5	TGTGCCAGCAGCCAAGATCACAAAGGAAATAGGAGGCCTTATAGCAATCAGCCCCAGCATTTT	CASSQDHKGNRRPYSNQPQHF
TRBD2	NA	TRBV7-3	TRBJ2-5	TGTGCCAGCAGCTTAAGACCCGGACTAGCGGTTCAAGAGACCCAGTACTTC	CASSLRPGLAVQETQYF
TRBD2	few	TRBV7-6	TRBJ2-1	TGTGCCAGCAGCTTAACTAGCGGGAGGGCCACCGCCTACAATGAGCAGTTCTTC	CASSLTSGRATAYNEQFF
NA	few	TRBV18	TRBJ2-5	TGTGCCAGCTCACCAGGGACCGCCGGGACCCAGTACTTC	CASSPGTAGTQYF
TRBD2	many	TRBV4-1	TRBJ2-1	TGCGCCAGCAGCCACGGGGGGAACAATGAGCAGTTCTTC	CASSHGGNNEQFF